Below, 22 T cell receptor beta chains from the same sample are listed, as sequenced in a study of T cell changes during pregnancy in multiple sclerosis. Profiled with immunoSEQ multiplex PCR; TCRdb holds only in-frame clones, not every one. Of 55,000 to 75,000 clones listed, roughly 91% are singletons. This sample comprised peripheral blood, obtained after pregnancy. These receptors were obtained from a female donor in good health, enrolled as a control in a pregnancy study.

V usage is TRBV2 and J usage is TRBJ2-7, with D possibly TRBD2 on 7 matching bases. The length of the CDR3 is 11 residues. V was cut by 10 bases and J by 5 bases, with 12 bases left in between. Germline V gives CDR1 SNHLY, CDR2 FYNNEI. The CDR3 is CATRGGHEQYF. CDR3 DNA: TGTGCCACCCGCGGGGGCCACGAGCAGTACTTC.

The V gene is TRBV19, the J gene TRBJ2-5, with TRBD2 matching over 13 bases. The trim removed 3 bases at V and 3 bases at J, leaving 4 bases unmatched. The CDR3 has 16 amino acids. The V gene's germline CDR1 is LNHDA and CDR2 SQIVND (reference sequence). The CDR3 DNA reads as TGTGCCAGTAGTATGGTGACTAGCGGGGGGAAAGAGACCCAGTACTTC. Translating gives CASSMVTSGGKETQYF.

This clone was found once. The rearrangement links TRBV19 to TRBJ2-2, with TRBD1 matching over 9 bases. The CDR3 extends over 18 amino acids. Germline-derived CDR1 and CDR2 are LNHDA and SQIVND (reference sequence). The J segment lost 4 bases and the V segment lost 1 base, leaving 10 bases of the junction unmatched. CDR3 sequence reads: CASSIGGTGTSSTGELFF. The CDR3 nucleotides read TGTGCCAGTAGTATAGGGGGGACAGGGACGTCAAGCACCGGGGAGCTGTTTTTT.

J is TRBJ1-6 and V is TRBV6-5; TRBD1 might be the D (5 bases). V lost 5 bases to trimming and J lost 9 bases, with 17 bases between them. Germline-derived CDR1 and CDR2 are MNHEY and SVGAGI. The CDR3 is 15 amino acids. CDR3 region: CASSPGGHLTSPLHF. CDR3 coding DNA: TGTGCCAGCAGTCCGGGAGGACATCTTACTTCACCCCTCCACTTT.

The rearrangement links TRBV5-1 to TRBJ1-4; 8 bases line up with TRBD1. The J segment lost 7 bases and the V segment lost 4 bases, leaving 6 bases of the junction unmatched. The length of the CDR3 is 14 residues. Germline V gives CDR1 SGHRS, CDR2 YFSETQ. As DNA, the CDR3 is TGCGCCAGCAGCCGGAAGGGGACAGGTGAAAAACTGTTTTTT. Amino acids: CASSRKGTGEKLFF.

This clone was counted once. In DNA, the CDR3 is TGTGCCAGCAGCGGGACGGGGGCAGATACGCAGTATTTT. This encodes CASSGTGADTQYF. The chain uses TRBV5-6 and TRBJ2-3; TRBD2 might be the D (6 bases). The germline gives CDR1 SGHDT, CDR2 YYEEEE. V was trimmed by 4 bases and J by 4 bases, leaving 10 bases between them. The length of the CDR3 is 13 residues.

V and J are TRBV7-2 and TRBJ1-2; 7 bases map to TRBD1. Germline assignment: CDR1 SGHTA and CDR2 FQGNSA. CDR3 length equals 13 residues. The V gene end was trimmed by 1 base and the J gene end by 8 bases; junction bases not matched to a gene: 4. Here the CDR3 reads CASSLVGGDGYTF. DNA for the CDR3: TGTGCCAGCAGCTTAGTAGGGGGCGACGGCTACACCTTC.

The CDR3 coding sequence is TGTGCCAGCAGCCTCGGGAAGGGTGGTTACGAGCAGTACTTC. It is translated as CASSLGKGGYEQYF. The V and J genes are TRBV7-9 and TRBJ2-7, with D tentatively TRBD2 (5 bases). The V gene lost 5 bases and the J gene lost 4 bases, with 15 bases spanning the gap. Germline CDR1 reads SEHNR; CDR2 reads FQNEAQ (reference sequence). The CDR3 sequence is 14 residues long.

The chain recombines TRBV9 with TRBJ2-5, with 7 bases aligning to TRBD1. This CDR3 comprises 14 residues. Germline CDR1 SGDLS, CDR2 YYNGEE. The V and J ends lost 4 bases and 5 bases, in that order; junction bases with no gene match: 8. The CDR3 DNA reads as TGTGCCAGCAGCCCCGGACAGGCTTCGGAGACCCAGTACTTC. Translating gives CASSPGQASETQYF.

The V gene is TRBV13, the J gene TRBJ2-5; 7 bases are a match to TRBD2. With 0 bases clipped from V and 10 bases from J, the junction kept 2 bases outside the gene matches. This CDR3 is built from 12 residues. Germline-derived CDR1 and CDR2 are PRHDT and FYEKMQ (reference sequence). CDR3 bases: TGTGCCAGCAGCTTAGGTCGGGGGGACCAGTACTTC. Encoded protein: CASSLGRGDQYF.

This chain uses TRBV6-5 with TRBJ2-7; D is ambiguous. CDR1 is MNHEY, CDR2 SVGAGI, per germline. This CDR3 region has 14 residues. V lost 1 base, J lost 2 bases, and 9 bases lay in between. The CDR3: CASSYYGEAYEQYF. The DNA for the CDR3 is TGTGCCAGCAGTTACTACGGAGAAGCCTACGAGCAGTACTTC.

The chain links TRBV11-2 to TRBJ2-2; 11 bases line up with TRBD2. This CDR3 has 16 amino acids. Per the germline V gene, CDR1 is SGHAT and CDR2 is FQNNGV. With 6 bases clipped from V and 7 bases from J, the junction kept 10 bases outside the gene matches. The CDR3 here is CASSPGTSGIGGELFF. CDR3 coding DNA: TGTGCCAGCAGTCCCGGGACTAGCGGTATCGGCGGGGAGCTGTTTTTT.

The chain employs TRBV4-3 and TRBJ2-3, with 12 bases that match TRBD2. Germline V gene data show CDR1 as LGHNA and CDR2 as YSLEER. The CDR3 is 16 amino acids. Trimming took 0 bases from V and 3 from J; bases not matched to a gene: 1. The CDR3 region has the DNA TGCGCCAGCAGCCAAGAACTAGCGGGGGGTACAGATACGCAGTATTTT. This gives the protein CASSQELAGGTDTQYF.

The rearrangement links TRBV7-9 to TRBJ1-5; 7 bases are shared with TRBD1. V lost 1 base to trimming and J lost 7 bases; unmatched junction nucleotides: 4. Germline-derived CDR1 and CDR2 are SEHNR and FQNEAQ (reference sequence). This CDR3 spans 14 amino acids. The CDR3 sequence: CASSLEGGAQPQHF. The CDR3 DNA follows: TGTGCCAGCAGCTTAGAAGGGGGCGCGCAGCCCCAGCATTTT.

V and J are TRBV6-4 and TRBJ2-7, with 10 bases lining up with TRBD2. V shed 2 bases, J shed 2 bases, and the junction held 0 bases outside the gene matches. CDR1 is MRHNA, CDR2 SNTAGT, per germline. The CDR3 loop spans 14 amino acids. The CDR3 loop reads CASSDGTSAYEQYF. In DNA, the CDR3 is TGTGCCAGCAGTGACGGGACTAGCGCCTACGAGCAGTACTTC.

J is TRBJ1-4 and V is TRBV5-1; TRBD1 matches 8 bases. The CDR3 is 16 residues long. V gave up 4 bases and J gave up 6 bases; unmatched junction bases: 11. Germline loops: CDR1 SGHRS, CDR2 YFSETQ. In DNA, the CDR3 is TGCGCCAGCAGCCCCTCCCCCGGGACAGGCGATGAAAAACTGTTTTTT. Amino acid sequence: CASSPSPGTGDEKLFF.

This chain uses TRBV5-6 with TRBJ2-7, with D perhaps TRBD2 (6 bases). The length of the CDR3 is 17 residues. V was shortened by 0 bases and J by 2 bases, with 18 bases between the two germline ends. The germline V gene encodes CDR1 SGHDT and CDR2 YYEEEE. CDR3 in DNA: TGTGCCAGCAGCTTGGCTCTCTTGGAGGGCAGGGCCTACGAGCAGTACTTC. It encodes CASSLALLEGRAYEQYF.

The chain combines TRBV19 with TRBJ1-1; possibly TRBD1 for D (5 bases). Trimming removed 4 bases at V and 5 bases at J, with 17 bases between. Germline-derived CDR1 and CDR2 are LNHDA and SQIVND (reference sequence). The CDR3 contains 15 residues. CDR3 residues: CASSRHLGGTTEAFF. The CDR3 DNA follows: TGTGCCAGTAGTAGACACTTGGGGGGGACGACTGAAGCTTTCTTT.

The chain uses TRBV4-3 and TRBJ2-2; 10 bases map to TRBD2. V was pared by 1 base and J by 1 base, with 3 bases of the junction left unmatched. There are 17 residues in the CDR3. Germline V CDR1 and CDR2: LGHNA, YSLEER. For the CDR3, the DNA is TGCGCCAGCAGCCAAGGGGCTAGCGGGGGGAACACCGGGGAGCTGTTTTTT. Translated: CASSQGASGGNTGELFF.

The chain joins TRBV18 to TRBJ2-7, with D possibly matching TRBD2 (7 bases). The germline V and J ends were trimmed by 2 bases and 5 bases, with 13 bases remaining between them. In germline, CDR1 is KGHSH, CDR2 LQKENI. CDR3 length: 14 amino acids. This CDR3 reads CASSPIPGGHEQYF. The CDR3 DNA follows: TGTGCCAGCTCACCAATCCCGGGGGGCCACGAGCAGTACTTC.

The gene calls are TRBV7-2 and TRBJ2-3; D gene uncertain. The ends were cut back, 0 bases at V and 0 bases at J, with 10 bases in the middle. CDR1 is SGHTA and CDR2 is FQGNSA in the germline V gene. CDR3 size: 16 residues. In DNA, the CDR3 is TGTGCCAGCAGCTTAGCAGGAGACCCAAGCACAGATACGCAGTATTTT. This sequence encodes CASSLAGDPSTDTQYF.

The chain uses TRBV11-3 and TRBJ1-2, with 10 bases lining up with TRBD1. CDR3 length: 14 residues. J was trimmed by 6 bases and V by 5 bases; bases with no gene match: 6. Germline assignment: CDR1 SGHNT and CDR2 YENEEA. CDR3 in DNA: TGTGCCAGCAGCCCTTCCGGGACAGGGGATGGCTACACCTTC. Residues: CASSPSGTGDGYTF.